This T cell receptor beta chain was identified in a study of blood T cell repertoires in COVID-19. The assay was immunoSEQ multiplex PCR, and TCRdb's table has in-frame clones only and misses some. The sample consists of under 150,000 clones, 90% of them appearing once. This receptor was obtained from a human donor with active COVID-19. The donor label of this sample is uncertain. Material for sequencing was peripheral blood.

DNA of the CDR3: TGTGCCAGCAGTTTGATACAGGGGGATGCTTATGGCTACACCTTC. Amino acids: CASSLIQGDAYGYTF. The chain employs TRBV28 and TRBJ1-2; TRBD1 agrees at 8 bases. The CDR3 spans 15 residues. Germline V CDR1 and CDR2: MDHEN, SYDVKM. V lost 3 bases and J lost 5; bases outside the gene matches: 8.